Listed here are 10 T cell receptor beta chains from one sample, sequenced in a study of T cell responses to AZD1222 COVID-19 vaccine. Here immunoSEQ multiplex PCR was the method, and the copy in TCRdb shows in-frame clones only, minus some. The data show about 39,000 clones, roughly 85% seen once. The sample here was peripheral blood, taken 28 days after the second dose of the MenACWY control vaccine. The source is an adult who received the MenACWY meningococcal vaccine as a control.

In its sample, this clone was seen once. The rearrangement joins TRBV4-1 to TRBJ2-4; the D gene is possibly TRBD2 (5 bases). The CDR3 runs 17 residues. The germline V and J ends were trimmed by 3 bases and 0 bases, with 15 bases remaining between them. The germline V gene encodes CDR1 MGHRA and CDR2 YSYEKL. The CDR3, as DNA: TGCGCCAGCAGCCAGAGGGCCTCTACGGAAGCCAAAAACATTCAGTACTTC. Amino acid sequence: CASSQRASTEAKNIQYF.

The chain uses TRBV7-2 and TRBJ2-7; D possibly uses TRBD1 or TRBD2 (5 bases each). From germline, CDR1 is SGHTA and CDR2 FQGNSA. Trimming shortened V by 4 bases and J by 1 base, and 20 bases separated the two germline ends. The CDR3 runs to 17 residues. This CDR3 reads CASSYRGPSSGSYEQYF. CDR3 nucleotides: TGTGCCAGCAGCTACCGGGGCCCCTCTTCCGGGTCCTACGAGCAGTACTTC.

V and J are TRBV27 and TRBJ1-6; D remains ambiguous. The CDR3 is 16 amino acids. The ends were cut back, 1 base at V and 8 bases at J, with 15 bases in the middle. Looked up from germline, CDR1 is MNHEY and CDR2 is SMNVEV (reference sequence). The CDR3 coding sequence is TGTGCCAGCAGTTTATTAGCGGCGGGAAGGGATTCACCCCTCCACTTT. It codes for CASSLLAAGRDSPLHF.

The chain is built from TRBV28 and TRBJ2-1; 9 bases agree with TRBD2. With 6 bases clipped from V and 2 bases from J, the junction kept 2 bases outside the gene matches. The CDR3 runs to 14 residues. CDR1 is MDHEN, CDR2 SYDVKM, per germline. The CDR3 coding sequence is TGTGCCAGCAGCGCTAGCGGGACCTACAATGAGCAGTTCTTC. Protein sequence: CASSASGTYNEQFF.

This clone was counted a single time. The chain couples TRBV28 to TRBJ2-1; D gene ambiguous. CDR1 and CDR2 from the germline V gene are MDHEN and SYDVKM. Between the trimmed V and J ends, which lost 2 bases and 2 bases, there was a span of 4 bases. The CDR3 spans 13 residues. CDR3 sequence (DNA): TGTGCCAGCAGTTTAGCGGCCTACAATGAGCAGTTCTTC. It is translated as CASSLAAYNEQFF.

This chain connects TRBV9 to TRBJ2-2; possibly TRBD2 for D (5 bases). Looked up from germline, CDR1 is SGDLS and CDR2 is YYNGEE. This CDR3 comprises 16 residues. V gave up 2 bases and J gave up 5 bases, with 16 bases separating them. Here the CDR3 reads CASSVLREGRTGELFF. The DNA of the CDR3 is TGTGCCAGCAGCGTGTTGCGAGAGGGCCGAACCGGGGAGCTGTTTTTT.

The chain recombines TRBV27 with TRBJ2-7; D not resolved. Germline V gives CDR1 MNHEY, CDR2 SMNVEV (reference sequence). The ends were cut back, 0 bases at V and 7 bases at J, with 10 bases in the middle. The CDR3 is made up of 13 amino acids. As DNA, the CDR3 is TGTGCCAGCAGTTTATCCTTCGGGCGGGAGCAGTACTTC. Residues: CASSLSFGREQYF.

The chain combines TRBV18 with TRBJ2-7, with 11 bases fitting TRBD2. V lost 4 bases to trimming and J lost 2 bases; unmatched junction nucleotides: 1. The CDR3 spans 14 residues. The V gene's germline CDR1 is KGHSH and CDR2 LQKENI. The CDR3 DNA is TGTGCCAGCTCACGGACTAGCGGGCCCTACGAGCAGTACTTC. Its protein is CASSRTSGPYEQYF.

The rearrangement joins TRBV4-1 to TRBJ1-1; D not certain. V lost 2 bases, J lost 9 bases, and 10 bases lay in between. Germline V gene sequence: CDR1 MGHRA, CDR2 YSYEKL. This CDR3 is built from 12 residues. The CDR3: CASSQPAAQAFF. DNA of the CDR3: TGCGCCAGCAGCCAACCGGCCGCACAAGCTTTCTTT.

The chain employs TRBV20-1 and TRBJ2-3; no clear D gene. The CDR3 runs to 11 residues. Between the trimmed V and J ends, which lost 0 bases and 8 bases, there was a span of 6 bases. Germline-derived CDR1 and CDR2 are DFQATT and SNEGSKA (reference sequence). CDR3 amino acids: CSARDLTTQYF. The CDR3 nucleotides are TGCAGTGCTAGAGATCTAACTACGCAGTATTTT.